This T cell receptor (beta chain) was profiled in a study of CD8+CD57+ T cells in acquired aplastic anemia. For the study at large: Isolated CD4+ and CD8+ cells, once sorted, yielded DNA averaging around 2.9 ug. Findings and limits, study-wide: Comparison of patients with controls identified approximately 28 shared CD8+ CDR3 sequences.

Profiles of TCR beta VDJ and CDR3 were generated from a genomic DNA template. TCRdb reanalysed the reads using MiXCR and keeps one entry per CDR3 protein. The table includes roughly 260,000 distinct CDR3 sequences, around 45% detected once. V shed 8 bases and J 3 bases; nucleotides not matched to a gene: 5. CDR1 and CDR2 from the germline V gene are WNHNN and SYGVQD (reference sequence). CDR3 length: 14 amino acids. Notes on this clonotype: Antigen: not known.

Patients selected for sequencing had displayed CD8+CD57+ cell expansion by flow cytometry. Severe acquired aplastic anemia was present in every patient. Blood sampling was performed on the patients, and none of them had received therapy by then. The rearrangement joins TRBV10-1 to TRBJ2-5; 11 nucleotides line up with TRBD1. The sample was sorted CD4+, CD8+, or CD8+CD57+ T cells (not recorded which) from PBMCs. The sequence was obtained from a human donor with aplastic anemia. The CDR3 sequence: CASRRDRGEETQYF. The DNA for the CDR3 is TGCGCCAGCCGCCGGGACAGGGGGGAAGAGACCCAGTACTTC.